This is a list of T cell receptor beta chains from one sample in a study of blood T cell repertoires in COVID-19. Some clones are missing from TCRdb's copy, which holds only in-frame ones; the method was immunoSEQ multiplex PCR. The sample holds 170,000 or so clones, roughly 80% seen once. Sequencing input: peripheral blood. Receptor source: a woman in her 70s with COVID-19, enrolled during active disease. CDR3s include the opening cysteine and the closing phenylalanine or tryptophan. A D gene is named only where the DNA matches it firmly. A clone size is listed for some rows: how often the clone was seen (once, few, many), or a class if it is expanded.

>few|TRBV24-1|TRBJ2-3|.
CASLDYRTDTQYF
TGTGCCAGCCTAGATTACCGCACAGATACGCAGTATTTT
>.|TRBV6-5|TRBJ2-6|TRBD1
CASSYTGVGANVLTF
TGTGCCAGCAGTTACACAGGGGTCGGGGCCAACGTCCTGACTTTC
>.|TRBV2|TRBJ2-1|TRBD2
CATQIRTSGSNEQFF
TGTGCCACCCAAATTAGGACTAGCGGGAGCAATGAGCAGTTCTTC
>.|TRBV25-1|TRBJ1-2|.
CASFVFGQNYGYTF
TGTGCCAGCTTTGTCTTTGGACAGAACTATGGCTACACCTTC
>.|TRBV9|TRBJ2-7|TRBD1
CASSVDTGGLYEQYF
TGTGCCAGCAGCGTAGATACAGGGGGCCTCTACGAGCAGTACTTC
>.|TRBV19|TRBJ1-1|.
CALLEADQNTEAFF
TGTGCCCTTTTGGAGGCAGACCAGAACACTGAAGCTTTCTTT
>.|TRBV28|TRBJ1-6|.
CASSSDSENSPLHF
TGTGCCAGCAGCTCCGACAGTGAAAATTCACCCCTCCACTTT
>.|TRBV7-9|TRBJ2-1|TRBD2
CASSLTSGAGNEQFF
TGTGCCAGCAGTCTGACTAGCGGGGCCGGCAATGAGCAGTTCTTC
>.|TRBV5-4|TRBJ1-6|.
CASSLEKGVLSPLHF
TGTGCCAGCAGCTTAGAGAAAGGGGTTCTCTCACCCCTCCACTTT
>.|TRBV30|TRBJ2-7|.
CAWSASGIREQYF
TGTGCCTGGAGTGCCTCAGGGATTCGGGAGCAGTACTTC
>.|TRBV6-2/TRBV6-3|TRBJ2-1|TRBD1
CASSQRQGLRWQFF
TGTGCCAGCAGTCAACGACAGGGCCTTAGATGGCAGTTCTTC
>once|TRBV24-1|TRBJ2-1|TRBD2
CATSDPSGTSGVLHEQFF
TGTGCCACCAGTGATCCCTCGGGGACTAGCGGGGTACTCCATGAGCAGTTCTTC
>.|TRBV28|TRBJ2-5|TRBD1
CASSSTGSGETQYF
TGTGCCAGCAGTTCGACAGGGTCGGGAGAGACCCAGTACTTC
>once|TRBV30|TRBJ2-1|.
CAWTSGGTWGNEQFF
TGTGCCTGGACCTCAGGGGGGACTTGGGGCAATGAGCAGTTCTTC
>.|TRBV29-1|TRBJ2-1|.
CSGRVNEQFF
TGCAGCGGGAGGGTCAATGAGCAGTTCTTC
>.|TRBV30|TRBJ2-7|.
CAWENPGYLAEQYF
TGTGCCTGGGAGAACCCAGGGTATTTGGCCGAGCAGTACTTC
>.|TRBV28|TRBJ2-1|TRBD2
CASSLVPLSGRNEQFF
TGTGCCAGCAGTTTAGTCCCGCTCAGCGGGAGAAATGAGCAGTTCTTC
>.|TRBV6-5|TRBJ1-6|.
CASGLSGVQNSPLHF
TGTGCCAGCGGGCTATCCGGGGTTCAGAATTCACCCCTCCACTTT
>.|TRBV5-4|TRBJ1-2|TRBD1
CASSSRGLRRGPNGYTF
TGTGCCAGCAGCTCGAGGGGCCTTCGGAGGGGGCCGAATGGCTACACCTTC
>.|TRBV6-5|TRBJ2-5|TRBD1
CASRTGQATETQYF
TGTGCCAGCAGGACGGGACAGGCTACCGAGACCCAGTACTTC
>.|TRBV2|TRBJ1-4|.
CASRKGDIPTNEKLFF
TGTGCCAGCAGAAAGGGGGACATTCCAACTAATGAAAAACTGTTTTTT
>.|TRBV28|TRBJ1-1|TRBD1
CASRPWGQGGNTEAFF
TGTGCCAGCAGGCCCTGGGGACAGGGAGGGAACACTGAAGCTTTCTTT
>.|TRBV5-1|TRBJ1-4|.
CASSFIPGGSEKLFF
TGCGCCAGCAGCTTTATACCCGGCGGTAGTGAAAAACTGTTTTTT
>.|TRBV6-6|TRBJ1-6|.
CASSYSTENSPLHF
TGTGCCAGCAGTTATTCTACAGAGAATTCACCCCTCCACTTT
>few|TRBV27|TRBJ2-7|.
CASTRWIREYDPYEQYF
TGTGCCAGCACCAGATGGATCAGGGAATATGATCCGTACGAGCAGTACTTC
>.|TRBV9|TRBJ1-1|.
CASSAQGNTEAFF
TGTGCCAGCAGCGCACAGGGGAACACTGAAGCTTTCTTT
>.|TRBV30|TRBJ1-4|TRBD1
CAWTPWGQGEKLFF
TGTGCCTGGACACCCTGGGGACAGGGTGAAAAACTGTTTTTT
>.|TRBV28|TRBJ1-4|TRBD1
CASSTARGRMNEKLFF
TGTGCCAGCAGTACGGCCAGGGGGCGGATGAATGAAAAACTGTTTTTT
>.|TRBV1|TRBJ1-2|.
CTSSQDEGQRRYTF
TGCACCAGCAGCCAAGATGAAGGACAAAGGCGCTACACCTTC
>.|TRBV28|TRBJ2-1|.
CASSPGTGRSVGNEQFF
TGTGCCAGCAGCCCCGGCACAGGGCGCTCGGTCGGAAATGAGCAGTTCTTC
>.|TRBV28|TRBJ2-2|.
CASSSVDTTNTGELFF
TGTGCCAGCAGCTCCGTTGACACGACGAACACCGGGGAGCTGTTTTTT
>.|TRBV14|TRBJ2-4|.
CASSPRHRLTSQGNIQYF
TGTGCCAGCAGCCCGCGCCATAGATTGACTAGTCAGGGAAACATTCAGTACTTC
>.|TRBV11-2|TRBJ2-4|.
CASSPGIDVIQYF
TGTGCCAGCAGCCCGGGTATCGACGTCATTCAGTACTTC
>once|TRBV5-4|TRBJ2-6|TRBD2
CASSPGLAGAGANVLTF
TGTGCCAGCAGCCCGGGACTAGCGGGAGCTGGGGCCAACGTCCTGACTTTC
>once|TRBV11-2|TRBJ1-2|.
CASSLDSDYGYTF
TGTGCCAGCAGTTTAGACAGCGACTATGGCTACACCTTC
>few|TRBV7-9|TRBJ2-4|.
CASSTDRTNIQYF
TGTGCCAGCAGTACCGACAGGACAAACATTCAGTACTTC
>.|TRBV9|TRBJ2-1|.
CASSRGMVWEEQFF
TGTGCCAGCAGCAGGGGGATGGTGTGGGAAGAGCAGTTCTTC
>.|TRBV10-1|TRBJ1-1|TRBD1
CASRIPQGMNTEAFF
TGCGCCAGCAGGATCCCACAGGGGATGAACACTGAAGCTTTCTTT
>.|TRBV5-1|TRBJ1-1|.
CASSLRAGNTEAFF
TGCGCCAGCAGCTTAAGGGCGGGGAACACTGAAGCTTTCTTT
>.|TRBV14|TRBJ1-1|.
CASSQDGRGSMEAFF
TGTGCCAGCAGCCAAGACGGCAGGGGTAGTATGGAAGCTTTCTTT
>.|TRBV11-2|TRBJ2-7|.
CASSFSTGSRSYEQYF
TGTGCCAGCAGCTTCTCGACAGGTTCCCGCTCCTACGAGCAGTACTTC
>.|TRBV2|TRBJ2-1|.
CASGDHGGSYNEQFF
TGTGCCAGCGGGGATCACGGGGGCTCCTACAATGAGCAGTTCTTC
>.|TRBV6-2/TRBV6-3|TRBJ2-7|TRBD2
CASSDRRGRSYEQYF
TGTGCCAGCAGCGACCGTCGCGGGAGGAGCTACGAGCAGTACTTC
>.|TRBV18|TRBJ2-2|TRBD1
CASSLTGEDTGELFF
TGTGCCAGCTCACTGACAGGGGAGGACACCGGGGAGCTGTTTTTT
>once|TRBV7-2|TRBJ2-7|.
CASSLGVTGSEQYF
TGTGCCAGCAGCTTAGGTGTTACTGGGAGCGAGCAGTACTTC
>.|TRBV6-2/TRBV6-3|TRBJ2-5|.
CASSYLPRETQYF
TGTGCCAGCAGTTACCTCCCTCGGGAGACCCAGTACTTC
>once|TRBV6-2/TRBV6-3|TRBJ1-6|.
CASSQTRPRTAPLHF
TGTGCCAGCAGCCAAACCCGCCCCCGCACAGCACCCCTCCACTTT
>once|TRBV14|TRBJ2-3|.
CASSQGGMVMDTQYF
TGTGCCAGCAGCCAAGGAGGGATGGTTATGGATACGCAGTATTTT
>.|TRBV5-4|TRBJ2-5|TRBD1
CASSSRDRGQETQYF
TGTGCCAGCAGCTCCCGGGACAGGGGCCAAGAGACCCAGTACTTC
>once|TRBV7-2|TRBJ1-1|.
CASSLVSHTEAFF
TGTGCCAGCAGCTTAGTGAGTCACACTGAAGCTTTCTTT
>.|TRBV6-5|TRBJ1-5|.
CASSLDPGSNQPQHF
TGTGCCAGCAGCCTCGACCCCGGGAGCAATCAGCCCCAGCATTTT
>.|TRBV25-1|TRBJ2-1|.
CASSGSLTRNEQFF
TGTGCCAGCAGTGGCTCCCTCACTAGGAATGAGCAGTTCTTC
>.|TRBV5-4|TRBJ2-3|TRBD1
CASSRDRGRTDTQYF
TGTGCCAGCAGCCGGGACAGGGGGCGTACAGATACGCAGTATTTT
>.|TRBV5-4|TRBJ2-3|TRBD2
CASSSGRESTDTQYF
TGTGCCAGCAGCTCGGGGAGGGAGAGCACAGATACGCAGTATTTT
>.|TRBV30|TRBJ1-3|.
CAWSVQGRDTIYF
TGTGCCTGGAGCGTCCAGGGTAGGGACACCATATATTTT
>.|TRBV7-8|TRBJ1-5|TRBD1
CASSPTGDQPQHF
TGTGCCAGCAGCCCGACAGGGGATCAGCCCCAGCATTTT
>.|TRBV24-1|TRBJ1-2|.
CATSDLTGSGYTF
TGTGCCACCAGTGATTTGACAGGGTCTGGCTACACCTTC
>.|TRBV4-1|TRBJ1-1|.
CASSQDPGNTEAFF
TGCGCCAGCAGCCAAGATCCAGGGAACACTGAAGCTTTCTTT